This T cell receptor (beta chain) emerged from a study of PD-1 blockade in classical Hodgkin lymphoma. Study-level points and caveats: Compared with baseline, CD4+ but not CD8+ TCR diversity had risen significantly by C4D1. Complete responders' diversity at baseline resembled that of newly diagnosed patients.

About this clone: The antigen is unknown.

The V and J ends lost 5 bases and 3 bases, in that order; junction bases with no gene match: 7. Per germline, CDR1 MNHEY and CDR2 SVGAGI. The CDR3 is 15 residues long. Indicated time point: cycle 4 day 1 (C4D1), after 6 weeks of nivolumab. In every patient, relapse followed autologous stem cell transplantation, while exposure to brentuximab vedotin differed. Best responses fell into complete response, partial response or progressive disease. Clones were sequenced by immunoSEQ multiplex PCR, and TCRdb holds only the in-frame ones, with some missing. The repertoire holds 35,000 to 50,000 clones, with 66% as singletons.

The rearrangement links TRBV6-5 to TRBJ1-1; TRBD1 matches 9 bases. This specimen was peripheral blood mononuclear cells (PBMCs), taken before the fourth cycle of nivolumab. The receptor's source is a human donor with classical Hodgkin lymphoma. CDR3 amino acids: CASSGVTGGYTEAFF. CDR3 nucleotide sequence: TGTGCCAGCAGTGGGGTGACAGGGGGGTACACTGAAGCTTTCTTT.